Below, 10 T cell receptor beta chains from the same sample are listed, as sequenced in a study of blood T cell repertoires in COVID-19. The repertoire was sequenced with immunoSEQ multiplex PCR; TCRdb's copy has only in-frame clones and lacks some. The table includes some 150,000 clones, 80% to 85% detected once. The sequencing input was peripheral blood. These receptors were taken from a human donor in a cohort sampled during active COVID-19.

V is TRBV5-8 and J is TRBJ1-1; D may be TRBD1 (6 bases). There are 11 residues in the CDR3. Trimming pared 4 bases from V and 11 bases from J, leaving 12 bases between. CDR1 is SGHTS, CDR2 YDEGEE, per germline. The CDR3 region is CASSHRVYAFF. The CDR3 nucleotides are TGTGCCAGCAGCCACAGGGTGTATGCTTTCTTT. Combining the CDR3 with reference TRBV5-8 and TRBJ1-1 gives the whole variable domain EAGVTQSPTHLIKTRGQQATLRCSPISGHTSVYWYQQALGLGLQFLLWYDEGEERNRGNFPPRFSGRQFPNYSSELNVNALELEDSALYLCASSHRVYAFFGQGTRLTVV.

This chain joins TRBV10-3 and TRBJ2-7; 7 bases are shared with TRBD1. Germline V lookup: CDR1 ENHRY, CDR2 SYGVKD. V was pared by 7 bases and J by 3 bases, with 6 bases of the junction left unmatched. This CDR3 spans 13 amino acids. The CDR3 coding sequence is TGTGCCATCACCGGGACAGTGGACTACGAGCAGTACTTC. The encoded protein is CAITGTVDYEQYF.

The rearrangement uses TRBV18 and TRBJ1-4; D call uncertain. Germline lookup yields CDR1 KGHSH and CDR2 LQKENI. Trimming took off 1 base at V and 8 bases at J, with 5 bases between the two ends. The CDR3 has 12 amino acids. The CDR3 DNA sequence: TGTGCCAGCTCACCACGAGGAGAAAAACTGTTTTTT. Protein sequence: CASSPRGEKLFF.

The V gene is TRBV5-1, the J gene TRBJ2-7; a weak D match, TRBD1 (5 bases). V lost 4 bases to trimming and J lost 2 bases, with 13 bases between them. The CDR3 is 14 amino acids. Germline V gives CDR1 SGHRS, CDR2 YFSETQ. CDR3 sequence reads: CASSSQGRTYEQYF. CDR3 DNA sequence: TGCGCCAGCAGCAGCCAGGGCAGGACCTACGAGCAGTACTTC.

In DNA form, the CDR3 reads TGCGCCAGCAGCCAAGCAGGGACAGGGGGTTCACCCCTCCACTTT. It specifies CASSQAGTGGSPLHF. This chain connects TRBV4-1 to TRBJ1-6; 11 bases line up with TRBD1. V lost 1 base, J lost 9 bases, and 2 bases stayed unmatched. CDR3 size: 15 residues. CDR1 MGHRA and CDR2 YSYEKL come from the germline V gene.

The genes are TRBV19 and TRBJ1-1; the D is unclear. The V end was cut by 5 bases, the J end by 1 base, with 11 bases between. The CDR3 consists of 14 residues. Germline CDR1 and CDR2: LNHDA and SQIVND (reference sequence). The CDR3 here is CASSLRETNTEAFF. The CDR3, as DNA: TGTGCCAGTAGTCTGAGGGAAACGAACACTGAAGCTTTCTTT.

The CDR3 loop is CAWSVGGHRKEAFF. The CDR3 DNA is TGTGCCTGGAGTGTAGGGGGACACCGAAAGGAAGCTTTCTTT. The V call is TRBV30, the J call TRBJ1-1, with TRBD1 as a possible D gene (6 bases). V was shortened by 0 bases and J by 8 bases, with 16 bases between the two germline ends. From germline, CDR1 is GTSNPN and CDR2 SVGIG (reference sequence). There are 14 residues in the CDR3.

V gene TRBV4-1 combines with J gene TRBJ2-3, with 8 bases matching TRBD2. Looked up from germline, CDR1 is MGHRA and CDR2 is YSYEKL. The CDR3 totals 17 residues. Unmatched junction bases numbered 9, after V lost 0 bases and J lost 4 bases. CDR3 region: CASSQDRTSPTPDTQYF. The CDR3 DNA sequence: TGCGCCAGCAGCCAAGATAGGACTAGCCCTACCCCAGATACGCAGTATTTT.

V gene TRBV2 combines with J gene TRBJ2-1; D gene uncertain. The V end was cut by 5 bases, the J end by 4 bases, with 6 bases between. CDR1 and CDR2 from the germline V gene are SNHLY and FYNNEI. The CDR3 is 12 residues long. The CDR3 nucleotides read TGTGCCAGCAGTTCACTGTACAATGAGCAGTTCTTC. It is translated as CASSSLYNEQFF.

V usage is TRBV15 and J usage is TRBJ2-7, with a weak D call TRBD1 (6 bases). Deletions cut 0 bases from V and 6 bases from J, with 12 bases between. Germline CDR1 is LNHNV and CDR2 is YYDKDF (reference sequence). The CDR3 sequence is 14 residues long. The CDR3 DNA reads TGTGCCACCAGCAGAGACGAGGGACATCCCGAGCAGTACTTC. This sequence encodes CATSRDEGHPEQYF.